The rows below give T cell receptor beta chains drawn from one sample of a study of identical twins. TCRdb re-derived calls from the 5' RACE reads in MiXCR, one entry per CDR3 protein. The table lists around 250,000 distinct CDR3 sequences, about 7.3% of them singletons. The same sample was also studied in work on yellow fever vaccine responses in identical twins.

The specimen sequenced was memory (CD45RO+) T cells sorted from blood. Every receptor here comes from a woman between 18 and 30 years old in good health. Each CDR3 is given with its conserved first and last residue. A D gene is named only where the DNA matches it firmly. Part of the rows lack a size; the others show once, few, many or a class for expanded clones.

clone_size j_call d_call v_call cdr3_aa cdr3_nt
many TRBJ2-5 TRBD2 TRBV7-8 CASSLGGTSGGNLETQYF TGTGCCAGCAGCTTAGGGGGGACTAGCGGGGGGAATCTAGAGACCCAGTACTTC
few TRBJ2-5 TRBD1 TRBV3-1 CASSQGTGPKAQYF TGTGCCAGCAGCCAAGGGACAGGCCCCAAGGCCCAGTACTTC
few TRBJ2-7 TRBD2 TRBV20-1 CSARDGSGSGGEEYF TGCAGTGCTAGGGACGGTAGCGGGAGCGGGGGGGAGGAGTACTTC
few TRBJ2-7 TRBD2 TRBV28 CASTTSRRYEQYF TGTGCCAGCACGACTAGCAGAAGATACGAGCAGTACTTC
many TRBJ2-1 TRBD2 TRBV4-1 CASSRLAGGHNEQFF TGCGCCAGCAGCCGTCTAGCGGGAGGTCACAATGAGCAGTTCTTC
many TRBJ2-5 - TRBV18 CASSQVTQETQYF TGTGCCAGCTCACAGGTTACCCAAGAGACCCAGTACTTC
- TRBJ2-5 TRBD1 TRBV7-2 CASSQQGAGQETQYF TGTGCCAGCAGCCAACAGGGGGCCGGGCAAGAGACCCAGTACTTC
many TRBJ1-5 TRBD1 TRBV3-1 CASSQTGLNQPQHF TGTGCCAGCAGCCAGACAGGGCTCAATCAGCCCCAGCATTTT
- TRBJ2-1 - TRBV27 CASSSGLPTLLQFF TGTGCCAGCAGTTCGGGACTTCCAACCCTCCTTCAGTTCTTC
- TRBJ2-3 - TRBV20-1 CSAYQRGAITDTQYF TGCAGTGCTTACCAACGGGGGGCAATCACAGATACGCAGTATTTT
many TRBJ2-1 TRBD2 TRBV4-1 CASSQEPAVSGTRSYNEQFF TGCGCCAGCAGCCAAGAACCCGCGGTATCCGGGACTAGATCCTACAATGAGCAGTTCTTC
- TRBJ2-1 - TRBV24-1 CATMDDSSYNEQFF TGTGCCACCATGGACGACAGCTCCTACAATGAGCAGTTCTTC
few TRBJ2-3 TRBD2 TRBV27 CASRGLAGRHTQYF TGTGCCAGCAGGGGACTAGCGGGAAGGCATACGCAGTATTTT
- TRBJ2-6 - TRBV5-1 CASSRILATSGANVLTF TGCGCCAGCAGCCGTATACTAGCAACCTCTGGGGCCAACGTCCTGACTTTC
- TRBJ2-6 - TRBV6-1 CASSEYGSGANVLTF TGTGCCAGCAGTGAATACGGGAGTGGGGCCAACGTCCTGACTTTC
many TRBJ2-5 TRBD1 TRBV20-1 CSATTLQGIQETQYF TGCAGTGCCACCACCTTACAGGGGATCCAAGAGACCCAGTACTTC
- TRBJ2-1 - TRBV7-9 CASSFYVGERYNEQFF TGTGCCAGCAGCTTTTACGTGGGAGAGAGGTACAATGAGCAGTTCTTC
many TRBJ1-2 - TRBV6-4 CASRRQVEGYTF TGTGCCAGCAGAAGACAGGTTGAGGGCTACACCTTC
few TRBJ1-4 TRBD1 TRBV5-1 CASSLDRGRPNEKLFF TGCGCCAGCAGCTTAGACAGGGGACGCCCTAATGAAAAACTGTTTTTT
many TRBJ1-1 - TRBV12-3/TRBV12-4 CASSKRGGGEAFF TGTGCCAGCTCCAAAAGGGGTGGGGGTGAAGCTTTCTTT
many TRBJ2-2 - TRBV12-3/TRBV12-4 CASSLLVAGELFF TGTGCCAGCAGTTTATTGGTGGCCGGGGAGCTGTTTTTT
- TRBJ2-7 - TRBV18 CASSPPAGSEQYF TGTGCCAGCTCACCACCGGCTGGATCCGAGCAGTACTTC
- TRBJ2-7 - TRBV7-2 CASSLSTSTDLYEQYF TGTGCCAGCAGCTTATCGACTTCAACGGACCTCTACGAGCAGTACTTC
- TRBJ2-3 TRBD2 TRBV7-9 CASSLSLAGGTDTQYF TGTGCCAGCAGCTTATCCCTAGCGGGAGGAACAGATACGCAGTATTTT
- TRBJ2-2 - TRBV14 CASSQRPGGTGELFF TGTGCCAGCAGCCAAAGACCAGGGGGGACCGGGGAGCTGTTTTTT
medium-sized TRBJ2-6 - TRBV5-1 CASSYKGQGSDSGANVLTF TGCGCCAGCAGTTATAAGGGTCAGGGCTCGGACTCTGGGGCCAACGTCCTGACTTTC
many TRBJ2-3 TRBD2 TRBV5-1 CASSLPGAGNTDTQYF TGCGCCAGCAGCCTGCCGGGAGCGGGAAACACAGATACGCAGTATTTT
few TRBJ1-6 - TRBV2 CASRPRTYNSPLHF TGTGCCAGCAGGCCCCGGACCTATAATTCACCCCTCCACTTT
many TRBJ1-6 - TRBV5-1 CASSLLRKNSPLHF TGCGCCAGCAGCCTGCTCAGGAAAAATTCACCCCTCCACTTT
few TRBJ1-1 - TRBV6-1 CASRLAQGNTEAFF TGTGCCAGCAGACTAGCTCAGGGGAACACTGAAGCTTTCTTT
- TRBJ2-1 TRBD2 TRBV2 CASRAEPGTSGRYNEQFF TGTGCCAGCAGGGCCGAACCTGGGACTAGCGGAAGATACAATGAGCAGTTCTTC
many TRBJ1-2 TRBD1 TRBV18 CASSPPAGGQANYGYTF TGTGCCAGCTCACCACCCGCCGGAGGACAGGCTAACTATGGCTACACCTTC
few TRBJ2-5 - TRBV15 CATSRVGSTEETQYF TGTGCCACCAGCAGAGTGGGCAGTACTGAAGAGACCCAGTACTTC
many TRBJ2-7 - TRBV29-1 CSVVTPDSTYEQYF TGCAGCGTTGTGACCCCGGACAGTACCTACGAGCAGTACTTC
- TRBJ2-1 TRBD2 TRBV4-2 CASSQERREGRFF TGTGCCAGCAGCCAAGAGCGGCGGGAGGGCCGGTTCTTC
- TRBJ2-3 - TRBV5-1 CASSLGYQVLTDTQYF TGCGCCAGCAGCTTGGGATACCAGGTCCTCACAGATACGCAGTATTTT
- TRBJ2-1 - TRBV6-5 CASSYSPSEYNEQFF TGTGCCAGCAGTTACTCGCCTAGCGAATACAATGAGCAGTTCTTC
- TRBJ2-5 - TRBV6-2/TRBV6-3 CASSPPFPGRETQYF TGTGCCAGCAGTCCCCCTTTTCCGGGGCGGGAGACCCAGTACTTC
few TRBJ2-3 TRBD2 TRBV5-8 CASSLEAGETDTQYF TGTGCCAGCAGCTTGGAAGCGGGAGAAACAGATACGCAGTATTTT
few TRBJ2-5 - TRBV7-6 CASSQGQIRQETQYF TGTGCCAGCAGCCAAGGACAGATAAGACAAGAGACCCAGTACTTC
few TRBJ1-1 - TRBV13 CASSWGQKVTEAFF TGTGCCAGCAGCTGGGGACAAAAGGTCACTGAAGCTTTCTTT
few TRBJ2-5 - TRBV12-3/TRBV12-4 CASSLQEGAGETQYF TGTGCCAGCAGTTTACAGGAGGGGGCGGGGGAGACCCAGTACTTC
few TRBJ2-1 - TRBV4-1 CASSHTGTRYNEQFF TGCGCCAGCAGCCACACGGGGACACGTTACAATGAGCAGTTCTTC
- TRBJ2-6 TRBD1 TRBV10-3 CAIKGTVANVLTF TGTGCCATCAAAGGGACAGTGGCCAACGTCCTGACTTTC
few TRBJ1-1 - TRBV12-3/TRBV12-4 CASSTYSTKNTEAFF TGTGCCAGCAGTACCTACAGCACTAAGAACACTGAAGCTTTCTTT
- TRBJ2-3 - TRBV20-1 CSAPDWISTDTQYF TGCAGTGCTCCCGACTGGATCAGCACAGATACGCAGTATTTT
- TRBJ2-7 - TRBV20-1 CSARSSGTAHEQYF TGCAGTGCTAGAAGCAGCGGGACAGCCCACGAGCAGTACTTC
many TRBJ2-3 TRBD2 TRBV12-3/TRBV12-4 CASSFFGLAGGLSGTDTQYF TGTGCCAGCAGTTTTTTTGGACTAGCGGGGGGCCTTTCCGGCACAGATACGCAGTATTTT
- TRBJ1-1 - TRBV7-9 CASSLPGGPTSDTEAFF TGTGCCAGCAGCTTACCTGGGGGCCCTACCTCGGACACTGAAGCTTTCTTT
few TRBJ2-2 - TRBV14 CASSQVVSGNTGELFF TGTGCCAGCAGCCAAGTTGTCAGCGGGAACACCGGGGAGCTGTTTTTT
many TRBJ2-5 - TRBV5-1 CASSLGSSQETQYF TGCGCCAGCAGCTTGGGTAGCAGCCAAGAGACCCAGTACTTC